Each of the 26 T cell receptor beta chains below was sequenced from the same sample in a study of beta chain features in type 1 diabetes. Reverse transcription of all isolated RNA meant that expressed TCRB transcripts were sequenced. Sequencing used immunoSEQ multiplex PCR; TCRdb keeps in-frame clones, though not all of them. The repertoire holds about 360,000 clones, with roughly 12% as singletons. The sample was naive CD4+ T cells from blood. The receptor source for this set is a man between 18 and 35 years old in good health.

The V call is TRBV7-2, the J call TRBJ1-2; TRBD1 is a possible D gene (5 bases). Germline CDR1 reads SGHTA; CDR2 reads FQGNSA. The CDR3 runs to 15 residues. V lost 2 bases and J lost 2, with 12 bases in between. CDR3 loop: CASSLSQGLNYGYTF. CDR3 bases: TGTGCCAGCAGCTTAAGTCAGGGTCTCAACTATGGCTACACCTTC.

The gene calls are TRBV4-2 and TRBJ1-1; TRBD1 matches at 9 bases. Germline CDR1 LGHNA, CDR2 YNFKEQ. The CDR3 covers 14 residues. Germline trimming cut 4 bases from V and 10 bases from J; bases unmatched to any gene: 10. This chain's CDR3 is CASSRTPGQGIAFF. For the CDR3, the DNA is TGTGCCAGCAGCCGAACTCCGGGACAGGGTATAGCTTTCTTT.

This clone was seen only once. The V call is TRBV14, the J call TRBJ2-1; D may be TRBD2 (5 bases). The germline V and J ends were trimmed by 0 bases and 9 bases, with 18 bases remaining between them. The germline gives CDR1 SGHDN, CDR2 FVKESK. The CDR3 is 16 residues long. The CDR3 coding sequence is TGTGCCAGCAGCCAAGATGAGGGATGGGGTATCGGTGAGCAGTTCTTC. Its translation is CASSQDEGWGIGEQFF.

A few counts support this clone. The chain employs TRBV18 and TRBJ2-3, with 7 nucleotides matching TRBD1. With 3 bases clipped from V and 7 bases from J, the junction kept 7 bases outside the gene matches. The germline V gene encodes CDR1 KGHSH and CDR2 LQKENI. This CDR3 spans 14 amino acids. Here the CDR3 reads CASSPTGTENTQYF. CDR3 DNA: TGTGCCAGCTCACCGACCGGGACAGAGAATACGCAGTATTTT.

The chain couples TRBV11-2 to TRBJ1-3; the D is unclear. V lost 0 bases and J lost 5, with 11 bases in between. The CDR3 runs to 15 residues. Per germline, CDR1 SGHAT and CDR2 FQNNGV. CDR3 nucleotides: TGTGCCAGCAGCTTAGATATGGCTCCCAGAAACACCATATATTTT. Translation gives CASSLDMAPRNTIYF.

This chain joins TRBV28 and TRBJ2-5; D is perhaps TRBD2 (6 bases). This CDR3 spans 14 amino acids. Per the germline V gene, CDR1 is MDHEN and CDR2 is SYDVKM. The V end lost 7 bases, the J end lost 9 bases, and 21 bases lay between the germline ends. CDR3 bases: TGTGCCAGCATCCCCAGGAGATGGGAGGCGGCCCAGTACTTC. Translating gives CASIPRRWEAAQYF.

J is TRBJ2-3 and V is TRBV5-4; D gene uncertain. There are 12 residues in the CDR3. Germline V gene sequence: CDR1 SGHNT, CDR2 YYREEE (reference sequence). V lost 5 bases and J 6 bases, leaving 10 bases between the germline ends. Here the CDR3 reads CASRRFGDTQYF. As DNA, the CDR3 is TGTGCCAGCAGACGATTCGGGGATACGCAGTATTTT.

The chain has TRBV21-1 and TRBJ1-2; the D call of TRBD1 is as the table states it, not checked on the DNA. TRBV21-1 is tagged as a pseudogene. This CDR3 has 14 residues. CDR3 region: CASSKCGQEYGYTF. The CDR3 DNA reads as TGTGCCAGCAGCAAATGCGGACAGGAGTATGGCTACACCTTC.

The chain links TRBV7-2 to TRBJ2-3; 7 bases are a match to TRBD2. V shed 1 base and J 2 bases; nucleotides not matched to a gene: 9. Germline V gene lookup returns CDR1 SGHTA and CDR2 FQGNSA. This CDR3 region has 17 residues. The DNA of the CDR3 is TGTGCCAGCAGCTTAGACGGTTGGGCGGGAGTCACAGATACGCAGTATTTT. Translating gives CASSLDGWAGVTDTQYF.

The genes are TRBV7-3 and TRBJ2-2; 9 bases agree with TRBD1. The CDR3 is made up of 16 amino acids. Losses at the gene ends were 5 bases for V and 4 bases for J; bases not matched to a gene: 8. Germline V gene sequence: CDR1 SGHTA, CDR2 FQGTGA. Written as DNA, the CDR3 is TGTGCCAGCAGCCTCCAAGGGGACAGGGCCACCGGGGAGCTGTTTTTT. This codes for CASSLQGDRATGELFF. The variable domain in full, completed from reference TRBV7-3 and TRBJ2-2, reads GAGVSQTPSNKVTEKGKYVELRCDPISGHTALYWYRQSLGQGPEFLIYFQGTGAADDSGLPNDRFFAVRPEGSVSTLKIQRTERGDSAVYLCASSLQGDRATGELFFGEGSRLTVL.

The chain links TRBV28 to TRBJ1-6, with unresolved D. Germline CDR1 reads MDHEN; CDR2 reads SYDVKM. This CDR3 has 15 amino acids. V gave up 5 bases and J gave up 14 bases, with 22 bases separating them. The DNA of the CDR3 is TGTGCCAGCAGTCTCCCAACTTCGCCCTCCTTGGCCCTCCACTTT. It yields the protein CASSLPTSPSLALHF.

The CDR3 protein is CASSLIASGGAKTQYF. CDR3 DNA: TGTGCCAGCAGCTTAATTGCTAGCGGGGGGGCCAAGACCCAGTACTTC. The chain recombines TRBV7-2 with TRBJ2-5, with 12 bases that match TRBD2. This CDR3 spans 16 amino acids. Germline V gives CDR1 SGHTA, CDR2 FQGNSA. The junction had 7 bases not matched to a gene; V was cut back by 2 bases and J by 6 bases.

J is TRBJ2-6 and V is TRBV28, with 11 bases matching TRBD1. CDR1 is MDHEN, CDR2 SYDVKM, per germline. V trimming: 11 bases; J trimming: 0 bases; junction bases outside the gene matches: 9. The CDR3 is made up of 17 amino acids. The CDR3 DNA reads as TGTGCCGCCGGGACAGGGGGACTGGGCTCTGGGGCCAACGTCCTGACTTTC. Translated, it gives CAAGTGGLGSGANVLTF.

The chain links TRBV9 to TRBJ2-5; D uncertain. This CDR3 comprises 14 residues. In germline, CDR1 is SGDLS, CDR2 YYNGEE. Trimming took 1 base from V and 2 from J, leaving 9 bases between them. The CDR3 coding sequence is TGTGCCAGCAGCGTATCACCGACTCAAGAGACCCAGTACTTC. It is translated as CASSVSPTQETQYF. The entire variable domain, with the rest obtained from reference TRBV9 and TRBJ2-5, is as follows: DSGVTQTPKHLITATGQRVTLRCSPRSGDLSVYWYQQSLDQGLQFLIQYYNGEERAKGNILERFSAQQFPDLHSELNLSSLELGDSALYFCASSVSPTQETQYFGPGTRLLVL.

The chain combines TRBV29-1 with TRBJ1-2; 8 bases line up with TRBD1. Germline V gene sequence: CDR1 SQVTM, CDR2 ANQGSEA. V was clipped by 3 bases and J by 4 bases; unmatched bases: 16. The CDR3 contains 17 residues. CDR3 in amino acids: CSVDPQTQGAQGYGYTF. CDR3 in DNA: TGCAGCGTTGACCCTCAAACTCAGGGGGCGCAGGGCTATGGCTACACCTTC.

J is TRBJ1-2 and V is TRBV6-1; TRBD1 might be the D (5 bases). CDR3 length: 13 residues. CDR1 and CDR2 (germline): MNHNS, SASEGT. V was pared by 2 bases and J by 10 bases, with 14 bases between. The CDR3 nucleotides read TGTGCCAGCAGTGAAACTATTGACAGCTTCTACACCTTC. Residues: CASSETIDSFYTF.

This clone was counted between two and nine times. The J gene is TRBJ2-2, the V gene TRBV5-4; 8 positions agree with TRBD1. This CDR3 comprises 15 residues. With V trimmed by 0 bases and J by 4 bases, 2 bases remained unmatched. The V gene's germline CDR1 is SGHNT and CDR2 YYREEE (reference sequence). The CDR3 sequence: CASSLGQGPTGELFF. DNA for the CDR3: TGTGCCAGCAGCTTGGGACAGGGGCCCACCGGGGAGCTGTTTTTT.

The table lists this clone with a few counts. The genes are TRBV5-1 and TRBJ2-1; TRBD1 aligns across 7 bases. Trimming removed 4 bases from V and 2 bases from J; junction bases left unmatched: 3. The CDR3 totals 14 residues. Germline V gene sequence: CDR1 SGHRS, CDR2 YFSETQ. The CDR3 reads CASSPRGTYNEQFF. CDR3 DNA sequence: TGCGCCAGCAGCCCCAGGGGGACCTACAATGAGCAGTTCTTC.

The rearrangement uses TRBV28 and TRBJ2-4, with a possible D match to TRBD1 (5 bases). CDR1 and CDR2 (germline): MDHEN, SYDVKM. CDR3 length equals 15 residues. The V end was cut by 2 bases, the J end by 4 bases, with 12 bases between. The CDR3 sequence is CASSLTGHKKNIQYF. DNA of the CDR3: TGTGCCAGCAGTTTAACTGGACACAAGAAAAACATTCAGTACTTC.

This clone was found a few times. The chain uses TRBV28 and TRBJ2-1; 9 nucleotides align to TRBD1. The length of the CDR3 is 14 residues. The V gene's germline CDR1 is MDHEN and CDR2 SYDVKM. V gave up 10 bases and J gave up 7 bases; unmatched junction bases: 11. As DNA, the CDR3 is TGTGCCACCGAGGGACAGGGAGTTTTGAATGAGCAGTTCTTC. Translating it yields CATEGQGVLNEQFF.

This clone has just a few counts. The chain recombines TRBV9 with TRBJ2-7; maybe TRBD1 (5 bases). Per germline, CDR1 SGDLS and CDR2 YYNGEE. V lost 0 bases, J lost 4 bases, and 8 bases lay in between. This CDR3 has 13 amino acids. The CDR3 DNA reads TGTGCCAGCAGCGTAGATAGGGGATACGAGCAGTACTTC. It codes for CASSVDRGYEQYF.

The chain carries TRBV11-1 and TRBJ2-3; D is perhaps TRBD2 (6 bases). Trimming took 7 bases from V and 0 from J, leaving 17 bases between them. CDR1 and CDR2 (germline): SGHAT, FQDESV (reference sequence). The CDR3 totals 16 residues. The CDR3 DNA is TGTGCCAGCACCAGGGCGGGACGGCCTAGCACAGATACGCAGTATTTT. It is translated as CASTRAGRPSTDTQYF.

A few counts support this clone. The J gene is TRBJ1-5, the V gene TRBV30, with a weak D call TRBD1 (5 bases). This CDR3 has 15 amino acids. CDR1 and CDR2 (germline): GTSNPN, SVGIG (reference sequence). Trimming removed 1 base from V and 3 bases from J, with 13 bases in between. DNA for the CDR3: TGTGCCTGGAGTGGTGACAGCGTGATCAATCAGCCCCAGCATTTT. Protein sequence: CAWSGDSVINQPQHF.

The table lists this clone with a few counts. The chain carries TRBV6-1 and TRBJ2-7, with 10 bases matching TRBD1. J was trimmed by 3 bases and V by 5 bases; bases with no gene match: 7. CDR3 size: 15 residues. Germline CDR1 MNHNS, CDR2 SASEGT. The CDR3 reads CASSIAGQGIYEQYF. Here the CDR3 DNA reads TGTGCCAGCAGTATAGCGGGACAGGGGATCTACGAGCAGTACTTC.

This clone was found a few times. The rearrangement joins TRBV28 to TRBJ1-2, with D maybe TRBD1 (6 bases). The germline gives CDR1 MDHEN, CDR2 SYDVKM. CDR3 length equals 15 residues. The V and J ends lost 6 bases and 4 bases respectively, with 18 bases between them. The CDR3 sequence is CASRDSGTRVYGYTF. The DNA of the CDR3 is TGTGCCAGCAGGGACAGCGGGACGCGTGTCTATGGCTACACCTTC.

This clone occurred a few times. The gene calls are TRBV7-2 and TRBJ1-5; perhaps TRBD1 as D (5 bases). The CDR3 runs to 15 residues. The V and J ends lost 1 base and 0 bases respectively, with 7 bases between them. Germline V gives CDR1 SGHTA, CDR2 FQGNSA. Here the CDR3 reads CASSLVQDSNQPQHF. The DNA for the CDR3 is TGTGCCAGCAGCTTAGTACAGGATAGCAATCAGCCCCAGCATTTT.